These 14 T cell receptor beta chains came from one sample sequenced in a study of CD8+ T cells in alopecia areata (dated by TCRdb to between 2018 and 2020). Library method: the immunoSEQ multiplex PCR assay. For TCR sequencing, RNA was extracted from every sample and reverse transcribed into cDNA to serve as template. Sourced from immuneACCESS, this table was stored by TCRdb with only in-frame sequences that have V and J called. A share of the clones is absent; for the studies checked, an unresolved V gene accounts for under half, and the remainder has no known explanation. For this sample the table gives 120,000 to 150,000 clones, of which 62% were detected only once. Jointly, the top ten make up 36% of the sample. The sample was CD8+ T cells sorted from blood. All receptors derive from a human donor in good health.

V is TRBV4-1 and J is TRBJ1-2, with a possible D match to TRBD1 (5 bases). Trimming left V 0 bases short and J 4 bases short, with 15 bases between. CDR3 size: 16 residues. Germline-derived CDR1 and CDR2 are MGHRA and YSYEKL. This CDR3 is CASSQDNPGTPYGYTF. The DNA of the CDR3 is TGCGCCAGCAGCCAAGATAACCCCGGGACTCCCTATGGCTACACCTTC.

A few counts support this clone. This chain connects TRBV29-1 to TRBJ1-1; no definite D call. CDR1 SQVTM and CDR2 ANQGSEA come from the germline V gene. V was shortened by 2 bases and J by 3 bases, with 10 bases between the two germline ends. The CDR3 is made up of 13 amino acids. In DNA form, the CDR3 reads TGCAGCGTTGAATCCGTGGAATACACTGAAGCTTTCTTT. It codes for CSVESVEYTEAFF.

This clone was detected once. The rearrangement uses TRBV27 and TRBJ1-5, with TRBD1 as a possible D gene (5 bases). The CDR3 consists of 14 residues. Trimming cost V 6 bases and J 2 bases, with 11 bases left between them. The germline gives CDR1 MNHEY, CDR2 SMNVEV (reference sequence). CDR3 DNA sequence: TGTGCCAGCAGGCCTCGAGGGGGCAATCAGCCCCAGCATTTT. The encoded protein is CASRPRGGNQPQHF.

This clone has more than one count but fewer than ten. This sequence joins TRBV29-1 and TRBJ1-1; the D is unclear. The CDR3 totals 14 residues. V was clipped by 3 bases and J by 0 bases, with 11 bases between them. CDR1 is SQVTM and CDR2 is ANQGSEA in the germline V gene. CDR3: CSVETRTMNTEAFF. CDR3 DNA sequence: TGCAGCGTTGAGACAAGAACCATGAACACTGAAGCTTTCTTT. The entire variable domain, with the rest obtained from reference TRBV29-1 and TRBJ1-1, is as follows: SAVISQKPSRDICQRGTSLTIQCQVDSQVTMMFWYRQQPGQSLTLIATANQGSEATYESGFVIDKFPISRPNLTFSTLTVSNMSPEDSSIYLCSVETRTMNTEAFFGQGTRLTVV.

The V call is TRBV7-8, the J call TRBJ2-3; D gene uncertain. The germline CDR1 and CDR2 sequences are SGHVS and FQNEAQ. There are 16 residues in the CDR3. The germline V and J ends were trimmed by 4 bases and 2 bases, with 16 bases remaining between them. The chain's CDR3 is CASSSSFSRNTDTQYF. The CDR3 DNA reads as TGTGCCAGCAGCTCCTCCTTTAGTAGGAACACAGATACGCAGTATTTT. The variable domain in full, completed from reference TRBV7-8 and TRBJ2-3, reads GAGVSQSPRYKVAKRGQDVALRCDPISGHVSLFWYQQALGQGPEFLTYFQNEAQLDKSGLPSDRFFAERPEGSVSTLKIQRTQQEDSAVYLCASSSSFSRNTDTQYFGPGTRLTVL.

The J gene is TRBJ2-3, the V gene TRBV4-1, with D unclear. V lost 3 bases and J lost 11, with 9 bases in between. The CDR3 totals 11 residues. Germline V gene lookup returns CDR1 MGHRA and CDR2 YSYEKL. The CDR3, as DNA: TGCGCCAGCAGCCAGGCCATGGTGCAGTATTTT. As protein: CASSQAMVQYF.

This clone occurred a few times. V usage is TRBV4-1 and J usage is TRBJ2-7, with TRBD1 identical over 8 bases. CDR1 MGHRA and CDR2 YSYEKL come from the germline V gene. V was clipped by 0 bases and J by 3 bases; unmatched bases: 4. This CDR3 is 15 amino acids long. This chain's CDR3 is CASSQDRTGNYEQYF. The CDR3 DNA is TGCGCCAGCAGCCAAGATAGGACAGGGAACTACGAGCAGTACTTC.

This clone came up a few times. The chain combines TRBV6-5 with TRBJ2-3; D possibly uses TRBD1 or TRBD2 (6 bases each). The V end was cut by 2 bases, the J end by 6 bases, with 15 bases between. Germline CDR1 is MNHEY and CDR2 is SVGAGI. The CDR3 sequence is 15 residues long. The CDR3: CASSYGGRYSDTQYF. The CDR3 coding sequence is TGTGCCAGCAGTTACGGGGGGCGATATTCGGATACGCAGTATTTT.

The genes are TRBV27 and TRBJ2-3; no reliable D call. The CDR3 contains 14 residues. Between the trimmed V and J ends, which lost 2 bases and 3 bases, there was a span of 9 bases. CDR1 and CDR2 from the germline V gene are MNHEY and SMNVEV (reference sequence). The CDR3 sequence: CASSLVSPTDTQYF. The CDR3 DNA reads as TGTGCCAGCAGTTTAGTCTCCCCGACAGATACGCAGTATTTT.

This clone was seen only a few times. J is TRBJ2-1 and V is TRBV5-4, with TRBD1 as a possible D gene (5 bases). Germline V gives CDR1 SGHNT, CDR2 YYREEE (reference sequence). This CDR3 comprises 19 residues. Trimming took off 2 bases at V and 7 bases at J, with 28 bases between the two ends. The CDR3 sequence: CASSFGSLLGARTWNEQFF. DNA of the CDR3: TGTGCCAGCAGCTTCGGATCACTCTTAGGGGCGCGGACATGGAATGAGCAGTTCTTC.

This chain links TRBV13 with TRBJ2-5, with 12 bases that match TRBD2. Germline V gene lookup returns CDR1 PRHDT and CDR2 FYEKMQ (reference sequence). The CDR3 has 17 residues. With 5 bases clipped from V and 2 bases from J, the junction kept 9 bases outside the gene matches. The CDR3 sequence: CASSHGLAGTVQETQYF. The CDR3 DNA reads TGTGCCAGCAGCCACGGACTAGCGGGAACGGTACAAGAGACCCAGTACTTC. Drawing the rest from reference TRBV13 and TRBJ2-5, the complete variable domain is AAGVIQSPRHLIKEKRETATLKCYPIPRHDTVYWYQQGPGQDPQFLISFYEKMQSDKGSIPDRFSAQQFSDYHSELNMSSLELGDSALYFCASSHGLAGTVQETQYFGPGTRLLVL.

The chain carries TRBV27 and TRBJ2-4; 9 positions agree with TRBD1. Germline CDR1 and CDR2: MNHEY and SMNVEV (reference sequence). The CDR3 has 13 residues. With V trimmed by 9 bases and J by 7 bases, 7 bases remained unmatched. CDR3 bases: TGTGCCAGTGGTCCCGGGACAGGGAACATTCAGTACTTC. Its translation: CASGPGTGNIQYF.

The chain joins TRBV29-1 to TRBJ2-1, with 9 nucleotides matching TRBD2. Germline trimming cut 6 bases from V and 2 bases from J; bases unmatched to any gene: 2. Germline V CDR1 and CDR2: SQVTM, ANQGSEA. The length of the CDR3 is 13 residues. CDR3 sequence (DNA): TGCAGCGTGCTAGCGGGAACCTACAATGAGCAGTTCTTC. This codes for CSVLAGTYNEQFF.

This clone has just a few counts. The V gene is TRBV9, the J gene TRBJ2-5; the D gene is possibly TRBD2 (5 bases). V dropped 0 bases and J dropped 1 base, with 7 bases sitting between them. Germline V lookup: CDR1 SGDLS, CDR2 YYNGEE. The CDR3 extends over 14 amino acids. In DNA form, the CDR3 reads TGTGCCAGCAGCGTAGGTAGCGCCCAAGAGACCCAGTACTTC. Translating it yields CASSVGSAQETQYF.